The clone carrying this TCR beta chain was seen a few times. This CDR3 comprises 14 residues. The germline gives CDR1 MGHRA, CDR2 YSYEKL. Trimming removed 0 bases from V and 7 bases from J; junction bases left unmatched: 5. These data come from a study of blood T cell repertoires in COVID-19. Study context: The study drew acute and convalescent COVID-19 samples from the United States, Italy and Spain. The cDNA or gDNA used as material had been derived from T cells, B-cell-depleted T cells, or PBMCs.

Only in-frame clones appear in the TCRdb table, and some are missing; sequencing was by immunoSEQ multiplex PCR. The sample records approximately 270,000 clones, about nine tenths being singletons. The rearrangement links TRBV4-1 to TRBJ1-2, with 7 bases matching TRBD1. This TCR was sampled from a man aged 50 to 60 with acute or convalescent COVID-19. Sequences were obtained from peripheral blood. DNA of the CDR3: TGCGCCAGCAGCCAAGAGTGGGCAGGGGGTGGCTACACCTTC. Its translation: CASSQEWAGGGYTF.